This T cell receptor (beta chain) was captured by sequencing in a study of blood T cell repertoires in COVID-19. Across the study: The analysed material was cDNA or gDNA that came from T cells, B-cell-depleted T cells, or PBMCs.

V dropped 3 bases and J dropped 8 bases, with 9 bases sitting between them. Germline CDR1 KGHSH, CDR2 LQKENI. This CDR3 has 12 amino acids. Clones were sequenced by immunoSEQ multiplex PCR, and TCRdb holds only the in-frame ones, with some missing. The table has 150,000 to 200,000 clones, 88% seen once. The TCR originated in a woman in her thirties with acute or convalescent COVID-19. Sequenced input: peripheral blood. The J gene is TRBJ2-3, the V gene TRBV18; D perhaps matches TRBD2 (5 bases). The CDR3 reads CASSPTSRTQYF. The CDR3, as DNA: TGTGCCAGCTCACCTACTAGTCGTACGCAGTATTTT.